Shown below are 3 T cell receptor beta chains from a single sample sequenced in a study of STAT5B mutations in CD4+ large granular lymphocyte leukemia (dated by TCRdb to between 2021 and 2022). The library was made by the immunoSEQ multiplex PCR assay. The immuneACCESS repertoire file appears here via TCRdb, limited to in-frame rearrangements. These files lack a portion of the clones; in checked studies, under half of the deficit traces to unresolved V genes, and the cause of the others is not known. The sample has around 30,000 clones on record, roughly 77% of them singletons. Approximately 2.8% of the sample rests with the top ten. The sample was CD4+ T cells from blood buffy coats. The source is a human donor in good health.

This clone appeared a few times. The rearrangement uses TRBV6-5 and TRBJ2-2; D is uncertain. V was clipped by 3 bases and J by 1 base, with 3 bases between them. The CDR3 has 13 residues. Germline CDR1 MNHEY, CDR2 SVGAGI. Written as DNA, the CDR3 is TGTGCCAGCAGTTATCAGAACACCGGGGAGCTGTTTTTT. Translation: CASSYQNTGELFF.

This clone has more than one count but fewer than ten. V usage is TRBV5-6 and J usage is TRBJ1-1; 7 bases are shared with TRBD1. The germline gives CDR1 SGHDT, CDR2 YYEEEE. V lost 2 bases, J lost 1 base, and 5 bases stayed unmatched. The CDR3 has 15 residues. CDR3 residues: CASSFEGTANTEAFF. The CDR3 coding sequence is TGTGCCAGCAGCTTCGAAGGGACAGCGAACACTGAAGCTTTCTTT.

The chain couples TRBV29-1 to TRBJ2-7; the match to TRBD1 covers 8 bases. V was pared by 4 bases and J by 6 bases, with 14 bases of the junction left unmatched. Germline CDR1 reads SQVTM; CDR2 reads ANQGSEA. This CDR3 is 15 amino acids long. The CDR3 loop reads CSVAARDRTFSEQYF. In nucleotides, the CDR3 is TGCAGCGTTGCGGCTCGGGACAGGACGTTTTCCGAGCAGTACTTC.